This TCR beta chain appears in the sequencing data of a study of vaccination and CD4 T cells after COVID-19. In this sample, this clonotype turned up a few times. Its antigen is still unknown. Once obtained from cultured CD4+ T cells, the DNA was sequenced using the Oncomine TCR Beta short-read assay. TCRdb re-analysed the PCR reads in MiXCR, keeping a single row per CDR3 protein. The sample shows about 24,000 distinct CDR3 sequences, around 42% of them seen only once. The CDR3 is 15 amino acids. The V and J ends lost 6 bases and 9 bases respectively, with 21 bases between them. Germline V gene data show CDR1 as DFQATT and CDR2 as SNEGSKA (reference sequence). The time point: late sampling 161 to 241 days after vaccination in a few convalescent patients. The sample's treatment: approximately 10-day PBMC culture with coronavirus spike peptide pools or control peptides (ViraFEST assay).

The sequencing used CD4+ T cells from blood, cultured in vitro, collected about 7 months after SARS-CoV-2 vaccination. This receptor was taken from a human donor who had recovered from COVID-19. V usage is TRBV20-1 and J usage is TRBJ1-6; D unresolved. The CDR3 DNA follows: TGCAGTGCAAGAACAGTGGTCCAACGGAGTTCACCCCTCCACTTT. Encoded protein: CSARTVVQRSSPLHF.